The TCR beta chain described here comes from a study of Graves' ophthalmopathy and Graves' hyperthyroidism. Whole-study findings and limits: Ophthalmopathy and stable hyperthyroidism were discriminated by a 13-signature model, with approximately 88% sensitivity and about 76% specificity.

Hyperthyroidism patients, aged 18 to 65, were newly diagnosed, under 2 months' duration. Other autoimmune diseases, uncontrolled infections, pregnancy or lactation excluded patients from enrollment. Between the trimmed V and J ends, which lost 0 bases and 6 bases, there was a span of 9 bases. Germline CDR1 SGDLS, CDR2 YYNGEE. The CDR3 is made up of 13 amino acids. There are many counts of this clonotype. Its antigen is still unknown. Researchers took RNA transcripts and amplified TCR beta CDR3 regions from them. Investigators did first-round RT-PCR with HTBI primers, then second-round multiplex PCR. TCRdb reanalysed the multiplex PCR reads using MiXCR and keeps one entry per CDR3 protein. The sample has about 1.2 million distinct CDR3 sequences, about two fifths seen once.

This sequence was found in an adult man with Graves' hyperthyroidism. The chain links TRBV9 to TRBJ1-2; the D is unclear. Sequenced sample: peripheral blood or thyroid tissue (not recorded which). The CDR3 nucleotides read TGTGCCAGCAGCGTAGGCGGGGTTGATGGCTACACCTTC. Translation gives CASSVGGVDGYTF.